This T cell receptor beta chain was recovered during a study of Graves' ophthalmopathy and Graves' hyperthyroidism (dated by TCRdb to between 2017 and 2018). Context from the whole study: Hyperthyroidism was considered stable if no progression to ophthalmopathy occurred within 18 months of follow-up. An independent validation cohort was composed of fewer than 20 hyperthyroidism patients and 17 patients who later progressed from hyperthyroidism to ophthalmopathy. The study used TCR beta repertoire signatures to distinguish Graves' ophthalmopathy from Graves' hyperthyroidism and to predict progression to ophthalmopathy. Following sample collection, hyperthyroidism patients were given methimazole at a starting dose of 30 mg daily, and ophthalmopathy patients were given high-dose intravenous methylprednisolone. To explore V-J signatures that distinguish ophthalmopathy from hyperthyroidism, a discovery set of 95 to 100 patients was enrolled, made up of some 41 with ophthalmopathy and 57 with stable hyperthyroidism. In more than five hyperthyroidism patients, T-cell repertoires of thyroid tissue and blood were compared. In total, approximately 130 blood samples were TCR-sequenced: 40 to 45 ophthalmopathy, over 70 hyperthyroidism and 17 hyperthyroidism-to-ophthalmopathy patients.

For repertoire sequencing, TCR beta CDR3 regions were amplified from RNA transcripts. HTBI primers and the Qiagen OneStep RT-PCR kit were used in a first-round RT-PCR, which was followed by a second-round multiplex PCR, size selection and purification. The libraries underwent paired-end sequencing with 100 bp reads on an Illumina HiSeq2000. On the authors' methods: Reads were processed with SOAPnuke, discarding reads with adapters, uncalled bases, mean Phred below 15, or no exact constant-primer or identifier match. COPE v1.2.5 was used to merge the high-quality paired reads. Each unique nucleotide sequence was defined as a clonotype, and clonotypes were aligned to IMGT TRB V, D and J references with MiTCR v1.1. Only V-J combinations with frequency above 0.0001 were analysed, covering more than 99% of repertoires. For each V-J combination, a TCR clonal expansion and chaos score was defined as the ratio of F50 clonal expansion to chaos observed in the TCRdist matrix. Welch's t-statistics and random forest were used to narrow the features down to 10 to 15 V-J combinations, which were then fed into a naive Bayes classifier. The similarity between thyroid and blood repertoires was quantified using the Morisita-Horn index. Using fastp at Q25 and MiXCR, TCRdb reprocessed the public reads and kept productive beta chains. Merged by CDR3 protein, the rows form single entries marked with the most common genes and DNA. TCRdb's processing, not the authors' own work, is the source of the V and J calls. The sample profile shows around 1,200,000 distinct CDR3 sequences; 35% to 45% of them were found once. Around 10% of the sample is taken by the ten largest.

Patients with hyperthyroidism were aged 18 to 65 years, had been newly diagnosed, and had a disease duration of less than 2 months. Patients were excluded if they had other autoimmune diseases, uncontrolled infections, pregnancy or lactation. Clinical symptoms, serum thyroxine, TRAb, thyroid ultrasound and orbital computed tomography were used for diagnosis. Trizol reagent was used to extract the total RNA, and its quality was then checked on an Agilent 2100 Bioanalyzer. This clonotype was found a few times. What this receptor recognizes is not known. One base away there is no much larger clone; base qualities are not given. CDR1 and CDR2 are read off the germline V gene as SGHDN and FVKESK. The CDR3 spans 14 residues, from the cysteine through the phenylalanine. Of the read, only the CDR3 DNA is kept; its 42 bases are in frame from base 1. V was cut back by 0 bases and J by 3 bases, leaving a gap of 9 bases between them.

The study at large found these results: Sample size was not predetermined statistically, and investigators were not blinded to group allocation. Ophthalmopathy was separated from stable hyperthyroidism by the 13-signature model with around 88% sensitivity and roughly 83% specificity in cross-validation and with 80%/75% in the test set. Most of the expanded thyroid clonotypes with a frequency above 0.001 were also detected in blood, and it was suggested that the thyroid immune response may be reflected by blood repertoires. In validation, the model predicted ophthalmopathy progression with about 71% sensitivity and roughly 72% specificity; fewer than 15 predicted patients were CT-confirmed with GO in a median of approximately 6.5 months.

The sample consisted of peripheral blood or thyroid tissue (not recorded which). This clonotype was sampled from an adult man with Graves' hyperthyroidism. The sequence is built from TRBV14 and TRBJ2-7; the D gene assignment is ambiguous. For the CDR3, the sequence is CASSQDGKGYEQYF. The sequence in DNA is TGTGCCAGCAGCCAAGATGGAAAAGGCTACGAGCAGTACTTC.